Presented here are 4 T cell receptor beta chains from one specimen sequenced in a study of blood T cells in healthy people across ages. The authors ran a second PCR of about 7 to 11 cycles using a sample-barcoded 5' primer and a J-beta primer mix. MiXCR was run by TCRdb on the 5' RACE reads, yielding one entry per CDR3 protein. Counted here are approximately 1,000,000 distinct CDR3 sequences, 45% occurring once; the ten biggest clones make up under 20%. Sequencing input: blood. Receptor source: an older woman in good health.

The CDR3 DNA is TGTGCCACCAGTGATCCCACACGGAGCGGGGAATACAATGAGCAGTTCTTC. This codes for CATSDPTRSGEYNEQFF. The rearrangement links TRBV24-1 to TRBJ2-1, with 7 bases aligning to TRBD2. Germline V CDR1 and CDR2: KGHDR, SFDVKD. After removal of 3 bases from V and 4 bases from J, the junction contained 11 bases not matched to a gene. The CDR3 spans 17 residues.

This clonotype was detected only a few times. This chain connects TRBV28 to TRBJ2-3; 10 bases fit TRBD2. This CDR3 is 14 amino acids long. Germline-derived CDR1 and CDR2 are MDHEN and SYDVKM. V shed 6 bases and J 6 bases; nucleotides not matched to a gene: 6. CDR3 in amino acids: CASRLAGRRDTQYF. The CDR3 DNA follows: TGTGCCAGCAGACTAGCGGGGCGCAGGGATACGCAGTATTTT.

The chain recombines TRBV6-1 with TRBJ1-2; the D gene is possibly TRBD1 (6 bases). The CDR3 is made up of 14 amino acids. The germline CDR1 and CDR2 sequences are MNHNS and SASEGT. The V end lost 2 bases, the J end lost 8 bases, and 15 bases lay between the germline ends. The CDR3 DNA follows: TGTGCCAGCAGTGAAACAGGGAGATCGGTCGGCTACACCTTC. Translated, it gives CASSETGRSVGYTF.

The genes are TRBV21-1 and TRBJ2-5; TRBD1 is the table's D call, not checked against the DNA. TRBV21-1 is described as a pseudogene. This CDR3 has 16 residues. In DNA form, the CDR3 reads TGTGCCAGCGGGCGGGGTTGGGAAAGGTCCCAAGAGACCCAGTACTTC. Translating gives CASGRGWERSQETQYF.